The 20 T cell receptor beta chains listed next were all sequenced from one sample in a study of control samples from healthy donors and cancer patients. TCRdb's copy holds only in-frame clones and misses some; the assay was immunoSEQ multiplex PCR. The sample includes some 94,000 clones, about 88% of them seen just once. The sample taken for sequencing was blood. The receptors stem from a woman aged 45-65 years in good health.

The V gene is TRBV19, the J gene TRBJ2-1; 13 bases line up with TRBD2. CDR3 length: 16 amino acids. The germline V gene has CDR1 LNHDA and CDR2 SQIVND (reference sequence). V lost 7 bases and J lost 2; bases outside the gene matches: 5. The CDR3 DNA sequence: TGTGCCAGTAACCGACTAGCGGGAGGCACCTACAATGAGCAGTTCTTC. Translated: CASNRLAGGTYNEQFF.

This clone was counted a single time. V and J are TRBV5-1 and TRBJ2-3; TRBD2 aligns across 12 bases. The CDR3 covers 15 residues. Germline values: CDR1 SGHRS, CDR2 YFSETQ. The junction had 5 bases not matched to a gene; V was cut back by 5 bases and J by 4 bases. CDR3 nucleotide sequence: TGCGCCAGCAGAGGGGGACTAGCGGGTGCAGATACGCAGTATTTT. Protein: CASRGGLAGADTQYF.

This chain uses TRBV29-1 with TRBJ1-1, with D uncertain. V shed 6 bases and J shed 0 bases, with 14 bases lying between them. Germline V gene data show CDR1 as SQVTM and CDR2 as ANQGSEA. CDR3 length: 14 amino acids. The CDR3 region has the DNA TGCAGCGTCAGGAACTCTCAGGTGAACACTGAAGCTTTCTTT. Translated, it gives CSVRNSQVNTEAFF.

The V and J genes are TRBV4-1 and TRBJ2-5, with D uncertain. Germline V CDR1 and CDR2: MGHRA, YSYEKL. The ends were cut back, 3 bases at V and 4 bases at J, with 18 bases in the middle. CDR3 length: 16 amino acids. The CDR3 loop reads CASSHRLGLIGETQYF. The CDR3 nucleotides are TGCGCCAGCAGCCATAGGCTGGGGTTGATTGGAGAGACCCAGTACTTC.

Only one count was recorded for this clone. The J gene is TRBJ1-1, the V gene TRBV12-3 or TRBV12-4, with D maybe TRBD1 (6 bases). V was pared by 1 base and J by 9 bases, with 12 bases between. The CDR3 runs 13 residues. The CDR3: CASSLGQDSKAFF. The DNA for the CDR3 is TGTGCCAGCAGTTTAGGTCAGGACAGCAAAGCTTTCTTT.

This clone has a handful of counts. The chain links TRBV11-2 to TRBJ2-5, with 12 bases lining up with TRBD2. The CDR3 is 16 residues long. The V gene end was trimmed by 3 bases and the J gene end by 5 bases; junction bases not matched to a gene: 7. Germline CDR1 is SGHAT and CDR2 is FQNNGV. Here the CDR3 reads CASSLRSSGGVETQYF. The CDR3 coding sequence is TGTGCCAGCAGCTTGAGGTCTAGCGGGGGGGTGGAGACCCAGTACTTC.

J is TRBJ2-7 and V is TRBV13; TRBD1 matches at 8 bases. There are 15 residues in the CDR3. Germline V gives CDR1 PRHDT, CDR2 FYEKMQ (reference sequence). J gave up 1 base and V 4 bases, and 6 bases lay outside the gene matches. CDR3 sequence reads: CASSSSRDRSYEQYF. The CDR3 DNA sequence: TGTGCCAGCAGCTCCTCCCGGGACAGGTCCTACGAGCAGTACTTC.

This clone appeared a single time. CDR3 in amino acids: CASSSTPGQGEETQYF. CDR3 coding DNA: TGTGCCAGCAGTTCCACCCCGGGACAGGGTGAAGAGACCCAGTACTTC. This sequence joins TRBV28 and TRBJ2-5; 9 bases fit TRBD1. In germline, CDR1 is MDHEN, CDR2 SYDVKM. J gave up 3 bases and V 4 bases, and 9 bases lay outside the gene matches. The CDR3 runs to 16 residues.

This chain uses TRBV7-3 with TRBJ2-3; 9 nucleotides match TRBD1. Trimming cost V 5 bases and J 0 bases; bases outside gene matches: 6. CDR1 is SGHTA and CDR2 is FQGTGA in the germline V gene. The CDR3 length is 16 residues. This CDR3 is CASSPRGTGSTDTQYF. CDR3 bases: TGTGCCAGCAGCCCACGGGGGACAGGGAGCACAGATACGCAGTATTTT.

The chain uses TRBV11-2 and TRBJ1-2; D gene uncertain. The CDR3 length is 13 residues. V lost 1 base to trimming and J lost 6 bases, with 9 bases between them. CDR1 and CDR2 from the germline V gene are SGHAT and FQNNGV. CDR3 coding DNA: TGTGCCAGCAGCTTAGGCCAGAATGATGGCTACACCTTC. It is translated as CASSLGQNDGYTF. The variable domain in full, completed from reference TRBV11-2 and TRBJ1-2, reads EAGVAQSPRYKIIEKRQSVAFWCNPISGHATLYWYQQILGQGPKLLIQFQNNGVVDDSQLPKDRFSAERLKGVDSTLKIQPAKLEDSAVYLCASSLGQNDGYTFGSGTRLTVV.

The DNA for the CDR3 is TGTGCCAGCAGGGCCTACAGATATAGCAATCAGCCCCAGCATTTT. Translation: CASRAYRYSNQPQHF. V and J are TRBV6-5 and TRBJ1-5; D is uncertain. V lost 6 bases, J lost 0 bases, and 12 bases lay in between. The CDR3 runs to 15 residues. CDR1 is MNHEY and CDR2 is SVGAGI in the germline V gene.

V and J are TRBV2 and TRBJ2-7; TRBD1 matches at 10 bases. J was trimmed by 3 bases and V by 8 bases; bases with no gene match: 10. The V gene's germline CDR1 is SNHLY and CDR2 FYNNEI. The CDR3 runs 15 residues. The CDR3 spells CASCCWTGGNYEQYF. CDR3 nucleotide sequence: TGTGCCAGCTGTTGTTGGACAGGGGGAAACTACGAGCAGTACTTC.

This chain joins TRBV3-1 (or the pseudogene TRBV3-2) and TRBJ1-6; D may be TRBD1 (5 bases). Germline V gene lookup returns CDR1 LGHDT and CDR2 YNNKEL (reference sequence). There are 17 residues in the CDR3. V was clipped by 1 base and J by 2 bases, with 12 bases between them. CDR3 amino acids: CASSQGWQGTYNSPLHF. The DNA for the CDR3 is TGTGCCAGCAGCCAAGGGTGGCAGGGAACCTATAATTCACCCCTCCACTTT.

This clone has a single count. V and J are TRBV2 and TRBJ2-2; no clear D gene. From germline, CDR1 is SNHLY and CDR2 FYNNEI. CDR3 size: 13 residues. V was trimmed by 4 bases and J by 3 bases, leaving 6 bases between them. The CDR3 sequence is CASSVTYTGELFF. CDR3 nucleotides: TGTGCCAGCAGTGTCACGTACACCGGGGAGCTGTTTTTT. Using reference TRBV2 and TRBJ2-2 for the parts outside the CDR3, the full variable domain is EPEVTQTPSHQVTQMGQEVILRCVPISNHLYFYWYRQILGQKVEFLVSFYNNEISEKSEIFDDQFSVERPDGSNFTLKIRSTKLEDSAMYFCASSVTYTGELFFGEGSRLTVL.

This clone was seen more than once but under ten times. The rearrangement joins TRBV4-1 to TRBJ2-5; TRBD1 matches at 10 bases. The germline V gene has CDR1 MGHRA and CDR2 YSYEKL. Unmatched junction bases numbered 8, after V lost 3 bases and J lost 1 base. The CDR3 loop spans 17 amino acids. DNA of the CDR3: TGCGCCAGCAGCCATCCTGACAGGGGGCAGGGCCAAGAGACCCAGTACTTC. It yields the protein CASSHPDRGQGQETQYF.

This clone has only one observation. This rearrangement joins TRBV13 to TRBJ1-2; possible D gene TRBD1, 5 bases. The germline V gene has CDR1 PRHDT and CDR2 FYEKMQ (reference sequence). The V gene lost 5 bases and the J gene lost 8 bases, with 21 bases spanning the gap. There are 15 residues in the CDR3. The CDR3 DNA follows: TGTGCCAGCAGCACGGGACGAGAACCTACCGGGGGCTACACCTTC. Translating gives CASSTGREPTGGYTF. Variable domain in full (rest from reference TRBV13 and TRBJ1-2): AAGVIQSPRHLIKEKRETATLKCYPIPRHDTVYWYQQGPGQDPQFLISFYEKMQSDKGSIPDRFSAQQFSDYHSELNMSSLELGDSALYFCASSTGREPTGGYTFGSGTRLTVV.

J is TRBJ1-1 and V is TRBV27; D perhaps matches TRBD1 (6 bases). This CDR3 contains 12 residues. Between the trimmed V and J ends, which lost 9 bases and 2 bases, there was a span of 10 bases. Germline-derived CDR1 and CDR2 are MNHEY and SMNVEV (reference sequence). The DNA of the CDR3 is TGTGCCAGACAGGGCCTAAACACTGAAGCTTTCTTT. Amino acid sequence: CARQGLNTEAFF.

Details on this clone: Other DNA sequences in the same sample also yield this CDR3. The chain uses TRBV7-9 and TRBJ2-2, with D tentatively TRBD1 or TRBD2 (6 bases each). The V end was cut by 6 bases, the J end by 6 bases, with 23 bases between. The V gene's germline CDR1 is SEHNR and CDR2 FQNEAQ (reference sequence). The CDR3 spans 17 residues. The CDR3 sequence is CASSKPFMRGAPGELFF. DNA of the CDR3: TGTGCCAGCAGTAAGCCGTTTATGAGGGGGGCCCCCGGGGAGCTGTTTTTT. The variable domain in full, with the rest retrieved from reference TRBV7-9 and TRBJ2-2, is DTGVSQNPRHKITKRGQNVTFRCDPISEHNRLYWYRQTLGQGPEFLTYFQNEAQLEKSRLLSDRFSAERPKGSFSTLEIQRTEQGDSAMYLCASSKPFMRGAPGELFFGEGSRLTVL.

This clone has a single count. The gene calls are TRBV19 and TRBJ1-5; 8 positions match TRBD1. The CDR3 length is 16 residues. Germline V gene lookup returns CDR1 LNHDA and CDR2 SQIVND (reference sequence). The junction had 11 bases not matched to a gene; V was cut back by 5 bases and J by 5 bases. The CDR3 DNA is TGTGCCAGTAGTGCCCTCCCCGACAGGGGTGATCAGCCCCAGCATTTT. It yields the protein CASSALPDRGDQPQHF.

The chain links TRBV29-1 to TRBJ2-3; 15 bases agree with TRBD2. The CDR3 totals 15 residues. J gave up 11 bases and V 2 bases, and 8 bases lay outside the gene matches. Per germline, CDR1 SQVTM and CDR2 ANQGSEA. The CDR3 protein is CSVESGTSGRMGQYF. The CDR3 DNA is TGCAGCGTTGAATCGGGGACTAGCGGGAGGATGGGGCAGTATTTT.